This T cell receptor (beta chain) was sequenced in a study of neoadjuvant anti-PD-1 for oral cavity cancer. This clone has just a few counts. Its antigen is currently unknown. Libraries were prepared by immunoSEQ multiplex PCR; TCRdb keeps only in-frame clonotypes and omits some of them. The sample shows tens of thousands of clones, around 38% of them seen only once. V gave up 0 bases and J gave up 2 bases, with 22 bases separating them. The CDR3 is 19 residues long. Per the germline V gene, CDR1 is LGHNA and CDR2 is YNFKEQ. Study-wide points: Pretreatment Treg/Th17 ratio correlated inversely with post-treatment tumor clonality.

Indicated time point: after neoadjuvant nivolumab, at surgical resection. These newly diagnosed stage II-IVA oral cavity squamous cell carcinoma patients had no prior systemic or radiation treatment. This sequence was found in a person between 35 and 79 years old with oral cavity squamous cell carcinoma. The rearrangement joins TRBV4-2 to TRBJ1-2; perhaps TRBD1 as D (5 bases). Sequences were derived from tumor tissue, sampled after nivolumab (anti-PD-1) treatment. The CDR3 here is CASSQEEDGMQGKNYGYTF. CDR3 DNA sequence: TGTGCCAGCAGCCAAGAAGAGGATGGAATGCAGGGTAAAAACTATGGCTACACCTTC.